Listed below are T cell receptor beta chains from one sample, sequenced in a study of early T cells in non-severe SARS-CoV-2 infection. MiXCR, applied by TCRdb to the 5' RACE reads, yields one record per CDR3 protein. The profile covers around 33,000 distinct CDR3 sequences, with around 6% appearing a single time and 7.6% taken by the ten largest. The sample taken for sequencing was whole blood. These receptors all stem from an adult who was a healthcare worker with PCR-confirmed SARS-CoV-2 infection or an uninfected control (not recorded which). Both conserved end residues are part of each CDR3. The D gene is left open where the match is weak. Only part of the rows carry a size: once, few, many, or a class if the clone is expanded.

CASSSADRTNGYTF,TGCGCCAGCAGCTCGGCGGACAGGACCAATGGCTACACCTTC,TRBD1,few,TRBJ1-2,TRBV5-1
CASSPGLAGRDEQYF,TGTGCCAGCAGCCCAGGACTAGCGGGGAGGGACGAGCAGTACTTC,TRBD2,many,TRBJ2-7,TRBV11-2
CSFNRGDTEAFF,TGCAGCTTTAACAGGGGGGACACTGAAGCTTTCTTT,TRBD1,many,TRBJ1-1,TRBV29-1
CASSQRLAGSTDTQYF,TGCGCCAGCAGCCAACGACTAGCGGGGTCCACAGATACGCAGTATTTT,TRBD2,few,TRBJ2-3,TRBV4-3
CASRFGLAGYRQETQYF,TGCGCCAGCAGATTTGGTCTAGCGGGGTATCGGCAAGAGACCCAGTACTTC,TRBD2,many,TRBJ2-5,TRBV5-1
CSVRQGNTGELFF,TGCAGCGTTCGGCAGGGGAACACCGGGGAGCTGTTTTTT,.,many,TRBJ2-2,TRBV29-1
CASDRAGNTIYF,TGTGCCAGCGACAGGGCCGGAAACACCATATATTTT,TRBD1,.,TRBJ1-3,TRBV12-3/TRBV12-4
CASSLGLTAEVETQYF,TGTGCCAGCAGCTTAGGTCTAACAGCGGAGGTTGAGACCCAGTACTTC,.,many,TRBJ2-5,TRBV7-6
CASSLDYSPYGYTF,TGTGCCAGCAGCTTGGATTACAGCCCCTATGGCTACACCTTC,.,many,TRBJ1-2,TRBV5-4
CASSYRDTRQFF,TGTGCCAGCAGCTACAGGGACACACGGCAGTTCTTC,.,few,TRBJ2-1,TRBV7-6
CASSPRGGSTDTQYF,TGTGCCAGCAGCCCCCGGGGGGGGAGCACAGATACGCAGTATTTT,TRBD2,many,TRBJ2-3,TRBV6-6
CSASAGTDTQYF,TGCAGTGCTAGCGCGGGCACAGATACGCAGTATTTT,.,many,TRBJ2-3,TRBV20-1
CASSRTGEAFF,TGTGCCAGCAGCCGAACAGGGGAAGCTTTCTTT,.,many,TRBJ1-1,TRBV12-3/TRBV12-4